This T cell receptor beta chain derives from a study of Ad26.COV2.S vaccination and SARS-CoV-2 variants. The wider study: Enrollment placed the donor in the COV1001 Ad26.COV2.S trial arm. Study results and caveats: Comparability of non-spike TCR breadth was observed across vaccine and placebo recipients.

Treatment reported: about 20 received Ad26.COV2.S at low or high dose, single or two shots; 5 received placebo; per-sample allocation not given. Following the first vaccine or placebo injection, samples were taken on day 63. With respect to this clone: No antigen is known for it.

TCRdb keeps only in-frame clones here, not all; method: immunoSEQ multiplex PCR. The sample holds about 410,000 clones, approximately 92% seen once. Germline-derived CDR1 and CDR2 are SEHNR and FQNEAQ (reference sequence). The length of the CDR3 is 14 residues. Germline trimming cut 4 bases from V and 4 bases from J; bases unmatched to any gene: 5. The chain employs TRBV7-9 and TRBJ1-2; 8 bases are a match to TRBD1. The sample was peripheral blood, taken in a trial of Ad26.COV2.S vaccine versus placebo. This TCR came from a person aged 18-60 years who received the Ad26.COV2.S COVID-19 vaccine or a placebo. This chain's CDR3 is CASSSSGTGYGYTF. As DNA, the CDR3 is TGTGCCAGCAGCTCCTCCGGGACAGGCTATGGCTACACCTTC.